These T cell receptor beta chains were read from a single sample in a study of blood T cell repertoires in COVID-19. Sequencing was performed with immunoSEQ multiplex PCR; in TCRdb, only in-frame clones are kept and a portion is missing. The sample includes fewer than 200,000 clones, about 70% of them seen just once. Sequenced sample: peripheral blood. The origin of the receptors is a woman between 50 and 59 years old with active or convalescent COVID-19. Each CDR3 is given with its conserved first and last residue.

v_gene: TRBV7-2
len: 13
CDR3aa: CASSLVGAETQYF

v_gene: TRBV30
len: 15
CDR3aa: CAWSFPTGGQETQYF

v_gene: TRBV7-9
len: 14
CDR3aa: CASSSQGGNQPQHF

v_gene: TRBV11-3
len: 14
CDR3aa: CASSLGASGNTIYF

v_gene: TRBV5-1
len: 18
CDR3aa: CASSFRLAADRTQETQYF

v_gene: TRBV28
len: 15
CDR3aa: CASSEWRGGTGELFF

v_gene: TRBV24-1
len: 16
CDR3aa: CATSDVLAGSYNEQFF

v_gene: TRBV19
len: 15
CDR3aa: CASRLTSVSQETQYF

v_gene: TRBV19
len: 13
CDR3aa: CASPGVGAGELFF

v_gene: TRBV5-1
len: 15
CDR3aa: CASSQRQGRGETQYF